Presented here are 32 T cell receptor beta chains from one specimen sequenced in a study of cytomegalovirus exposure and HLA in healthy donors. Sequencing was performed with immunoSEQ multiplex PCR; in TCRdb, only in-frame clones are kept and a portion is missing. Among 100,000 to 150,000 clones, more than 70% were seen once, and the ten largest hold 1.5% to 2%. The sample was PBMCs. The receptors originated from a man in his late teens or twenties in good health and CMV-seronegative.

This chain links TRBV4-1 with TRBJ2-1; 8 bases agree with TRBD1. Per the germline V gene, CDR1 is MGHRA and CDR2 is YSYEKL. The trim removed 4 bases at V and 0 bases at J, leaving 8 bases unmatched. This CDR3 is built from 17 residues. The DNA for the CDR3 is TGCGCCAGCAGCCGAAGATGGGACAGGATCTCCTACAATGAGCAGTTCTTC. Translated: CASSRRWDRISYNEQFF.

CDR3 coding DNA: TGTGCCTGGAGGCGGGACGGGAACACTGAAGCTTTCTTT. It translates to CAWRRDGNTEAFF. This sequence joins TRBV30 and TRBJ1-1, with D maybe TRBD1 (5 bases). CDR1 and CDR2 (germline): GTSNPN, SVGIG (reference sequence). The CDR3 consists of 13 residues. Trimming cost V 3 bases and J 1 base, with 9 bases left between them.

The chain is built from TRBV19 and TRBJ2-2; 10 nucleotides align to TRBD2. Germline-derived CDR1 and CDR2 are LNHDA and SQIVND (reference sequence). This CDR3 is built from 15 residues. V shed 8 bases, J shed 3 bases, and the junction held 6 bases outside the gene matches. CDR3 sequence: CASGGLAGDTGELFF. DNA for the CDR3: TGTGCCAGTGGAGGCCTAGCGGGAGACACCGGGGAGCTGTTTTTT.

The chain recombines TRBV2 with TRBJ2-6; tentatively, D is TRBD1 (5 bases). This CDR3 contains 15 residues. Trimming stripped 6 bases from V and 2 bases from J, with 11 bases between. CDR1 and CDR2 (germline): SNHLY, FYNNEI. CDR3 DNA: TGTGCCAGCAGACATGACAGAGCTGGGGCCAACGTCCTGACTTTC. Protein product: CASRHDRAGANVLTF.

The rearrangement links TRBV7-2 to TRBJ1-1; 7 bases match TRBD1. This CDR3 is built from 12 residues. In germline, CDR1 is SGHTA, CDR2 FQGNSA. V was clipped by 5 bases and J by 11 bases; unmatched bases: 8. CDR3 sequence: CASSPDREKAFF. Here the CDR3 DNA reads TGTGCCAGCAGCCCCGACAGGGAAAAGGCTTTCTTT.

The chain is built from TRBV19 and TRBJ1-5; 10 bases are shared with TRBD1. Germline V gene lookup returns CDR1 LNHDA and CDR2 SQIVND (reference sequence). The V segment lost 5 bases and the J segment 4 bases; nucleotides outside the gene matches: 5. CDR3 length equals 15 residues. The CDR3 coding sequence is TGTGCCAGTAGTGGAGGACAGGGGGGAAATCAGCCCCAGCATTTT. Its protein is CASSGGQGGNQPQHF.

This clone came up once. The rearrangement joins TRBV10-3 to TRBJ1-1, with D perhaps TRBD1 (6 bases). The germline V gene encodes CDR1 ENHRY and CDR2 SYGVKD. This CDR3 has 11 residues. V was trimmed by 5 bases and J by 11 bases, leaving 12 bases between them. DNA of the CDR3: TGTGCCATCAGTATGGACAGTGGGGCTTTCTTT. Amino acid sequence: CAISMDSGAFF.

The chain is built from TRBV29-1 and TRBJ2-1; TRBD1 might be the D (5 bases). The germline V gene has CDR1 SQVTM and CDR2 ANQGSEA. Trimming removed 3 bases from V and 3 bases from J, with 12 bases in between. The CDR3 is made up of 14 amino acids. Here the CDR3 reads CSVEETGDYNEQFF. In nucleotides, the CDR3 is TGCAGCGTTGAGGAAACAGGCGACTACAATGAGCAGTTCTTC.

The chain carries TRBV11-3 and TRBJ1-2; maybe TRBD1 (5 bases). V gave up 2 bases and J gave up 9 bases, with 7 bases separating them. The CDR3 contains 11 residues. CDR1 is SGHNT and CDR2 is YENEEA in the germline V gene. As DNA, the CDR3 is TGTGCCAGCAGCTTAAGGGGTAGCTACACCTTC. This translates into CASSLRGSYTF.

This chain links TRBV6-5 with TRBJ2-5; 9 bases map to TRBD1. V gave up 5 bases and J gave up 3 bases; unmatched junction bases: 7. The germline V gene encodes CDR1 MNHEY and CDR2 SVGAGI. The CDR3 has 15 residues. In DNA form, the CDR3 reads TGTGCCAGCAGTGGAAGGACAGGGGAAAAAGAGACCCAGTACTTC. It specifies CASSGRTGEKETQYF.

The chain employs TRBV6-1 and TRBJ2-1; D gene uncertain. The V end was cut by 3 bases, the J end by 5 bases, with 8 bases between. The CDR3 is made up of 13 amino acids. Germline V gives CDR1 MNHNS, CDR2 SASEGT. In DNA, the CDR3 is TGTGCCAGCAGTGACCCTATAGACAATGAGCAGTTCTTC. Translating it yields CASSDPIDNEQFF.

The chain uses TRBV28 and TRBJ2-3; D remains ambiguous. This CDR3 contains 14 residues. Germline values: CDR1 MDHEN, CDR2 SYDVKM. Trimming left V 4 bases short and J 3 bases short, with 11 bases between. In DNA, the CDR3 is TGTGCCAGCAGTTCCCGAGGAAGGACAGATACGCAGTATTTT. Its translation: CASSSRGRTDTQYF. The full variable domain, rest sourced from reference TRBV28 and TRBJ2-3, is DVKVTQSSRYLVKRTGEKVFLECVQDMDHENMFWYRQDPGLGLRLIYFSYDVKMKEKGDIPEGYSVSREKKERFSLILESASTNQTSMYLCASSSRGRTDTQYFGPGTRLTVL.

J is TRBJ1-2 and V is TRBV19; D is uncertain. Trimming removed 3 bases at V and 0 bases at J, with 8 bases between. This CDR3 contains 14 residues. The germline gives CDR1 LNHDA, CDR2 SQIVND (reference sequence). The CDR3 region is CASSILQTNYGYTF. The CDR3 bases are TGTGCCAGTAGTATTTTACAGACTAACTATGGCTACACCTTC.

The J gene is TRBJ1-1, the V gene TRBV14; no reliable D call. V was cut by 1 base and J by 1 base, with 10 bases left in between. This CDR3 contains 15 residues. Germline V lookup: CDR1 SGHDN, CDR2 FVKESK. The CDR3 DNA reads as TGTGCCAGCAGCCAAGTGAGCTTCGGGAACACTGAAGCTTTCTTT. It yields the protein CASSQVSFGNTEAFF.

This chain joins TRBV2 and TRBJ1-1, with D tentatively TRBD1 (6 bases). The CDR3 extends over 18 amino acids. Germline V CDR1 and CDR2: SNHLY, FYNNEI. With 4 bases removed from V and 0 bases from J, the gap between germline ends came to 21 bases. CDR3 in amino acids: CASSVPLTGPSMNTEAFF. The CDR3 DNA is TGTGCCAGCAGTGTCCCGCTGACAGGACCATCAATGAACACTGAAGCTTTCTTT.

DNA of the CDR3: TGCAGCGTTCAGAGACAGGCTGCGACCTATGGCTACACCTTC. Translation gives CSVQRQAATYGYTF. The rearrangement joins TRBV29-1 to TRBJ1-2; TRBD1 might be the D (6 bases). There are 14 residues in the CDR3. Looked up from germline, CDR1 is SQVTM and CDR2 is ANQGSEA. Trimming removed 5 bases from V and 4 bases from J, with 17 bases in between.

Here the CDR3 DNA reads TGTGCCAGTAGTATGGGGGAGGGTTTGAACACTGAAGCTTTCTTT. Its protein is CASSMGEGLNTEAFF. The V and J genes are TRBV19 and TRBJ1-1, with a possible D match to TRBD1 (5 bases). V was cut by 3 bases and J by 0 bases, with 11 bases left in between. Germline V gene lookup returns CDR1 LNHDA and CDR2 SQIVND (reference sequence). CDR3 length: 15 residues.

The chain is built from TRBV7-9 and TRBJ1-4; tentatively, D is TRBD1 (5 bases). V was trimmed by 4 bases and J by 7 bases, leaving 13 bases between them. CDR3 size: 14 residues. Germline loops: CDR1 SEHNR, CDR2 FQNEAQ (reference sequence). The CDR3 DNA reads TGTGCCAGCAGCTCGGACGACAGTGGTGAAAAACTGTTTTTT. Its protein product is CASSSDDSGEKLFF.

The V call is TRBV9, the J call TRBJ1-3; TRBD1 is a possible D gene (6 bases). Trimming took 5 bases from V and 0 from J, leaving 15 bases between them. CDR1 and CDR2 from the germline V gene are SGDLS and YYNGEE. CDR3 length: 16 amino acids. The CDR3 region has the DNA TGTGCCAGCAGTCCTCAGGGGAAAAGCTCTGGAAACACCATATATTTT. Translating gives CASSPQGKSSGNTIYF.

The chain has TRBV12-2 and TRBJ2-3; TRBD1, the table's D call, was not compared with the DNA. TRBV12-2 counts as a pseudogene. The CDR3 covers 19 residues. CDR3 residues: CASRLVLRGQLESTDTQYF. The CDR3 region has the DNA TGTGCAAGTCGCTTAGTTCTTAGGGGACAGTTGGAAAGCACAGATACGCAGTATTTT.

This chain links TRBV5-1 with TRBJ1-2; D is ambiguous. Trimming removed 0 bases from V and 0 bases from J, with 15 bases in between. The length of the CDR3 is 17 residues. Germline CDR1 reads SGHRS; CDR2 reads YFSETQ. DNA for the CDR3: TGCGCCAGCAGCTTGGCCCCCGGTGCGTATCCTAACTATGGCTACACCTTC. It codes for CASSLAPGAYPNYGYTF.

The chain is built from TRBV5-6 and TRBJ1-1; D not resolved. The CDR3 loop spans 13 amino acids. CDR1 SGHDT and CDR2 YYEEEE come from the germline V gene. V lost 4 bases and J lost 11, with 18 bases in between. The CDR3 loop is CASSRVGVKGAFF. Written as DNA, the CDR3 is TGTGCCAGCAGCCGCGTCGGGGTAAAAGGCGCTTTCTTT.

The genes are TRBV7-9 and TRBJ2-7; 12 nucleotides match TRBD1. The germline CDR1 and CDR2 sequences are SEHNR and FQNEAQ (reference sequence). V was clipped by 0 bases and J by 5 bases; unmatched bases: 2. This CDR3 region has 15 residues. The CDR3 reads CASSLAGQGAHEQYF. DNA for the CDR3: TGTGCCAGCAGCTTAGCGGGACAGGGGGCCCACGAGCAGTACTTC.

This sequence joins TRBV28 and TRBJ1-5, with 10 bases fitting TRBD1. Germline V gene lookup returns CDR1 MDHEN and CDR2 SYDVKM. J gave up 6 bases and V 3 bases, and 14 bases lay outside the gene matches. The CDR3 runs 18 residues. CDR3 sequence reads: CASSLFQYGTGERQPQHF. Here the CDR3 DNA reads TGTGCCAGCAGTTTGTTCCAATACGGGACAGGGGAGCGTCAGCCCCAGCATTTT.

A few counts support this clone. This chain uses TRBV6-5 with TRBJ1-6, with D possibly being TRBD1 (6 bases). This CDR3 has 16 amino acids. Germline CDR1 and CDR2: MNHEY and SVGAGI. Trimming removed 0 bases at V and 7 bases at J, with 13 bases between. The CDR3: CASSYSLLGGNSPLHF. CDR3 bases: TGTGCCAGCAGTTACTCCCTATTAGGGGGAAATTCACCCCTCCACTTT.

V is TRBV2 and J is TRBJ1-3, with no clear D. Trimming removed 6 bases at V and 0 bases at J, with 9 bases between. Looked up from germline, CDR1 is SNHLY and CDR2 is FYNNEI. The CDR3 length is 14 residues. The CDR3 here is CASRGGNSGNTIYF. CDR3 in DNA: TGTGCCAGCAGGGGAGGTAACTCTGGAAACACCATATATTTT.

This clone was detected only a few times. The chain couples TRBV27 to TRBJ2-7; TRBD1 might be the D (6 bases). The CDR3 runs 14 residues. V was trimmed by 8 bases and J by 4 bases, leaving 18 bases between them. Looked up from germline, CDR1 is MNHEY and CDR2 is SMNVEV (reference sequence). DNA of the CDR3: TGTGCCAGCGACCCAACGGGACATCGATACGAGCAGTACTTC. As protein: CASDPTGHRYEQYF.

The sample holds a few counts of this clone. The chain joins TRBV2 to TRBJ2-7, with unresolved D. V lost 7 bases, J lost 1 base, and 11 bases lay in between. This CDR3 region has 13 residues. Germline CDR1 and CDR2: SNHLY and FYNNEI. Here the CDR3 DNA reads TGTGCCAGCATATACACAGCATCCTACGAGCAGTACTTC. Translation gives CASIYTASYEQYF.

The chain carries TRBV6-5 and TRBJ1-5; 8 positions match TRBD1. CDR1 is MNHEY and CDR2 is SVGAGI in the germline V gene. The CDR3 runs 12 residues. Trimming cost V 6 bases and J 5 bases; bases outside gene matches: 0. The CDR3 DNA reads TGTGCCAGCAGACAGGGGGATCAGCCCCAGCATTTT. Translated: CASRQGDQPQHF.

The chain uses TRBV7-8 and TRBJ2-7, with D perhaps TRBD1 (5 bases). The CDR3 loop spans 12 amino acids. Between the trimmed V and J ends, which lost 6 bases and 1 base, there was a span of 7 bases. Germline CDR1 SGHVS, CDR2 FQNEAQ. The CDR3 loop is CASRTGSYEQYF. Written as DNA, the CDR3 is TGTGCCAGCAGAACAGGTTCCTACGAGCAGTACTTC.

The V and J genes are TRBV6-5 and TRBJ2-7; TRBD1 matches 8 bases. This CDR3 is 15 amino acids long. Trimming cost V 2 bases and J 0 bases; bases outside gene matches: 3. CDR1 and CDR2 (germline): MNHEY, SVGAGI. The CDR3 sequence: CASSYQGASSYEQYF. CDR3 bases: TGTGCCAGCAGTTACCAGGGGGCGAGCTCCTACGAGCAGTACTTC.

The chain uses TRBV10-3 and TRBJ1-2; 7 bases match TRBD1. With V trimmed by 10 bases and J by 8 bases, 22 bases remained unmatched. The germline CDR1 and CDR2 sequences are ENHRY and SYGVKD. The CDR3 contains 16 residues. DNA for the CDR3: TGTGCCACAACCCGGGACAGCCTTCAAGGGGGAGGAGGCTACACCTTC. This translates into CATTRDSLQGGGGYTF.